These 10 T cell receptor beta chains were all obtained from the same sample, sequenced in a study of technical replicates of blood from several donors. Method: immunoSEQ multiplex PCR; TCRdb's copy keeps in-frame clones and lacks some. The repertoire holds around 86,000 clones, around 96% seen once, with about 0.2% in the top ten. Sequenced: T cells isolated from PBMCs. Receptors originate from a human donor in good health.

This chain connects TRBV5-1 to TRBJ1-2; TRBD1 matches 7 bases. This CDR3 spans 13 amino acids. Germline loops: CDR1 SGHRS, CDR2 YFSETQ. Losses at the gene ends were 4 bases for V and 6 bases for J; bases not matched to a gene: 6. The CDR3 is CASSLTGDHGYTF. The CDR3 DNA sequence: TGCGCCAGCAGCCTAACAGGGGACCATGGCTACACCTTC.

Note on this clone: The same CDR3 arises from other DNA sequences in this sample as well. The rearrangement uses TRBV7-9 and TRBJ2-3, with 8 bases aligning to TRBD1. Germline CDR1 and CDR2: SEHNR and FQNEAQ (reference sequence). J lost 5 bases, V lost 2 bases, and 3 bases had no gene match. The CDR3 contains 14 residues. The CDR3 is CASSLQGAGDTQYF. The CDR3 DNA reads TGTGCCAGCAGCTTACAGGGGGCTGGAGATACGCAGTATTTT.

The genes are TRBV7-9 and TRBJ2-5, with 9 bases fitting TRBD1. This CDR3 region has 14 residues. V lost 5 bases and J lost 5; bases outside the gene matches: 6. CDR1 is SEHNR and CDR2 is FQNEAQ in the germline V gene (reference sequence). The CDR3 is CASSRGQGGETQYF. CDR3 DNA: TGTGCCAGCAGCCGGGGACAGGGTGGGGAGACCCAGTACTTC.

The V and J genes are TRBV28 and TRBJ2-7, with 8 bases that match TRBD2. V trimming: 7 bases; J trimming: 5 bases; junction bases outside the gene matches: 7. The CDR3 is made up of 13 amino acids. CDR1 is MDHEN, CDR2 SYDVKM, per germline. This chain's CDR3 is CASTTGLGNEQYF. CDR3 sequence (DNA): TGTGCCAGCACTACGGGACTAGGTAACGAGCAGTACTTC.

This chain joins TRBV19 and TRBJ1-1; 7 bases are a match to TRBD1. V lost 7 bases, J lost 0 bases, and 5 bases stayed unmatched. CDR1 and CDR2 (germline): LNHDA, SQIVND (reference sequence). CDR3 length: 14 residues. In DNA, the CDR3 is TGTGCCAGTACGAAGGGGGCGATGAACACTGAAGCTTTCTTT. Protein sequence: CASTKGAMNTEAFF.

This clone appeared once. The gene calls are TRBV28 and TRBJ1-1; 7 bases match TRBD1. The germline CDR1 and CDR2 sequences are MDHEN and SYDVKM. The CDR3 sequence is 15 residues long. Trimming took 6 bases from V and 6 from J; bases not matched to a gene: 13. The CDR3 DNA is TGTGCCAGCAGCCTAAGGCGACAGGGAGGCGCTGAAGCTTTCTTT. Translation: CASSLRRQGGAEAFF.

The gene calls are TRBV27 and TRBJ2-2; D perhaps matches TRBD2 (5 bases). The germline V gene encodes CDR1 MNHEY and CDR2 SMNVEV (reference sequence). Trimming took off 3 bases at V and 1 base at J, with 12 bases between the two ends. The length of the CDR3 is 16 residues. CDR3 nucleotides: TGTGCCAGCAGTTTTGGTGTAGCGATGAACACCGGGGAGCTGTTTTTT. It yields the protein CASSFGVAMNTGELFF.

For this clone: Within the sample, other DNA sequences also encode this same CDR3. This CDR3 is CASSLGQGNYGYTF. In nucleotides, the CDR3 is TGCGCCAGCAGCTTGGGACAGGGAAACTATGGCTACACCTTC. The chain recombines TRBV5-1 with TRBJ1-2, with 7 bases aligning to TRBD1. The V gene's germline CDR1 is SGHRS and CDR2 YFSETQ. The CDR3 is 14 residues long. The V and J ends lost 0 bases and 2 bases, in that order; junction bases with no gene match: 1.

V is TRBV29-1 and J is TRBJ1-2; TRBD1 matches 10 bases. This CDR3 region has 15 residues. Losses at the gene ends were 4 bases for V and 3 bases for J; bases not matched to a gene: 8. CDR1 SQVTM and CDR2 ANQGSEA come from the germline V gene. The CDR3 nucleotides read TGCAGCGTTGGGGACAGGGGATGGTCGCACTATGGCTACACCTTC. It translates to CSVGDRGWSHYGYTF.

For the CDR3, the DNA is TGTGCCAGCAGTGAACAGGGGGAGGTTCAGCCCCAGCATTTT. It is translated as CASSEQGEVQPQHF. This rearrangement joins TRBV2 to TRBJ1-5, with TRBD1 identical over 7 bases. The CDR3 totals 14 residues. Germline V gives CDR1 SNHLY, CDR2 FYNNEI. Trimming took 2 bases from V and 6 from J; bases not matched to a gene: 4.